This T cell receptor beta chain was sequenced for a study of post-analysis software for immune sequencing data. Study-wide background: As for disease course, relapsing-remitting, secondary progressive and progressive-relapsing multiple sclerosis were all included.

cDNA libraries of TCR beta carried unique molecular identifiers. TCRdb re-called the PCR reads with MiXCR, one entry per CDR3 protein. There are 150,000 or so distinct CDR3 sequences in the sample; under 40% occur only once, and under 30% lies in the top ten. This sequence originates from a girl aged 10 to 17 with multiple sclerosis. Sequences were derived from blood, sampled after autologous hematopoietic stem cell transplantation.

In DNA form, the CDR3 reads TGCAGTGCTAGATCCGGGACAGGGGGTCGGCAAGAGACCCAGTACTTC. Translation gives CSARSGTGGRQETQYF. The chain joins TRBV20-1 to TRBJ2-5; TRBD1 agrees at 11 bases. Germline lookup yields CDR1 DFQATT and CDR2 SNEGSKA (reference sequence). The V and J ends lost 2 bases and 2 bases, in that order; junction bases with no gene match: 7. This CDR3 has 16 amino acids.